The clone carrying this TCR beta chain was seen once. The sample is drawn from a study of T cell changes during pregnancy in multiple sclerosis. The repertoire was sequenced with immunoSEQ multiplex PCR; TCRdb's copy has only in-frame clones and lacks some. The sample gives 75,000 to 95,000 clones, about 89% of which show up once; around 0.9% is in the top ten. CDR3 length: 14 amino acids. J gave up 2 bases and V 8 bases, and 2 bases lay outside the gene matches. Germline V gene data show CDR1 as MGHDK and CDR2 as SYGVNS. The clonotype comes from a female donor in good health, enrolled as a control in a pregnancy study. V is TRBV25-1 and J is TRBJ2-3; 12 positions match TRBD2. Sequencing was performed on peripheral blood, taken in the first trimester of pregnancy. The CDR3 coding sequence is TGTGCCAGCCGGACTAGCGGGGTCACAGATACGCAGTATTTT. It specifies CASRTSGVTDTQYF.